The present T cell receptor (beta chain) was sequenced within a study of cytomegalovirus exposure and HLA in healthy donors. General study findings and limits: An ancestry cluster, one associated with Asian ancestry, reportedly showed fewer N-insertions than the approximately 660-donor mean in a later analysis. Of the V segments, some could not be distinguished, including TRBV6-2 and TRBV6-3, and were excluded. In a later analysis, the majority of CMV-associated beta chains seemingly showed HLA restriction.

The germline V gene has CDR1 SGHDT and CDR2 YYEEEE. The V and J ends lost 3 bases and 0 bases, in that order; junction bases with no gene match: 14. The CDR3 spans 18 residues. Primers for the PCR totalled 60 Vbeta and 13 Jbeta. Generated by immunoSEQ multiplex PCR, the TCRdb table keeps only in-frame clones and is missing some. The sample carries over 50,000 clones, 89% recorded once. Concerning this clone itself: What it binds is unknown.

This clonotype was obtained from a young man in good health and CMV-seropositive. The chain is built from TRBV5-6 and TRBJ1-1, with TRBD1 matching over 7 bases. Sequencing used PBMCs. The DNA of the CDR3 is TGTGCCAGCAGCTACCGGAACCGACAGGGACCCCTGAACACTGAAGCTTTCTTT. Translation: CASSYRNRQGPLNTEAFF.